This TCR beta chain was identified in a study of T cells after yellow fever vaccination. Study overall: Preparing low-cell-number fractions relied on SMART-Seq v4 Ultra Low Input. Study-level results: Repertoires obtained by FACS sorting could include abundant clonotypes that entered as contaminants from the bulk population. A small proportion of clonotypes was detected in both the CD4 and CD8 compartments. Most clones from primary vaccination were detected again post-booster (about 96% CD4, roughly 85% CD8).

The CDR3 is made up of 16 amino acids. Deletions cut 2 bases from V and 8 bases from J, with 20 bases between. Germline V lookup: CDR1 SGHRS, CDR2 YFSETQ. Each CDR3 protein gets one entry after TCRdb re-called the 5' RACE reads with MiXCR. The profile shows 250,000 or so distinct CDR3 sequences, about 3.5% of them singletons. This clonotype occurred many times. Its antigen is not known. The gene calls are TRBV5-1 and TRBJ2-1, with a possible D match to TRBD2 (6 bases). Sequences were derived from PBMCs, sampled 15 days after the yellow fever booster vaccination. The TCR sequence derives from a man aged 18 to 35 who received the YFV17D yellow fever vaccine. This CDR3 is CASSLIGGVIGDEQFF. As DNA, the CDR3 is TGCGCCAGCAGCTTAATTGGCGGGGTTATTGGGGATGAGCAGTTCTTC.